Reported below is one T cell receptor (beta chain). As yet, its antigen is unknown. The data are from a study of blood T cells in healthy people across ages. The germline V gene has CDR1 WSHSY and CDR2 SAAADI. There are 12 residues in the CDR3. J was trimmed by 5 bases and V by 4 bases; bases with no gene match: 0. Through a sample-barcoded 5' primer and a J-beta primer mix, a second PCR was run for roughly 7 to 12 cycles. With 12 random nucleotides, a template-switch adaptor tagged each individual cDNA molecule. Per sample, CDR3-containing paired-end reads numbered at least 2.5 million. TCRdb reanalysed the 5' RACE reads using MiXCR and keeps one entry per CDR3 protein. The repertoire holds some 900,000 distinct CDR3 sequences, 40% to 60% seen once, with under 15% in the top ten. Findings and limits, study-wide: Across the age range, TCR beta diversity per million T cells fell in a roughly linear way. There were more naive CD4+ cells and higher diversity in long-lived donors than in aged donors.

This receptor was obtained from a man aged 30-40 years in good health. The rearrangement joins TRBV10-2 to TRBJ2-5; 8 bases are a match to TRBD2. The sample consisted of blood. The CDR3 nucleotides read TGCGCCAGCAGTGCGGGGGGGGAGACCCAGTACTTC. As protein: CASSAGGETQYF.